This entry concerns a single T cell receptor (beta chain). Its target is unknown. This sample was taken from a study of beta chain features in type 1 diabetes. Study-wide results and limits: In every one of the four CD4+ subsets, TCRB CDR3s were moderately but significantly shorter in Type 1 diabetes patients. Naive, central memory and Treg TCRB repertoires seemed to resemble each other more closely in patients than they did in healthy donors.

Germline V gives CDR1 SGHVS, CDR2 FNYEAQ. V shed 5 bases and J 4 bases; nucleotides not matched to a gene: 10. The CDR3 loop spans 16 amino acids. The sequenced template was cDNA made from the entire isolated RNA. Generated by immunoSEQ multiplex PCR, the TCRdb table keeps only in-frame clones and is missing some. The sample lists hundreds of thousands of clones; over 9.5% were seen once. The specimen sequenced was naive CD4+ T cells from blood. The genes are TRBV7-6 and TRBJ2-5; TRBD2 agrees at 10 bases. This TCR derives from a man aged 18-30 years in good health. CDR3 nucleotides: TGTGCCAGCAGCCCCCTGGCTAGCGGGAGCGCAGAGACCCAGTACTTC. It encodes CASSPLASGSAETQYF.